These 14 T cell receptor beta chains originate from one sample sequenced in a study of follicular helper T cells after annual influenza vaccination. Time point described: 2015-2016 season, pre-vaccination. Sequencing was performed with immunoSEQ multiplex PCR; in TCRdb, only in-frame clones are kept and a portion is missing. The sample records more than 8,000 clones, over 80% being singletons. This specimen consisted of CXCR5+ CD38- circulating T follicular helper cells from blood, obtained on the day of influenza vaccination. Subset defined: circulating Tfh, non-naive CD4+CXCR5+PD-1+ (ICOS+CD38+ or ICOS-CD38-). The receptors come from an adult who received the influenza vaccine.

The V gene is TRBV28, the J gene TRBJ1-2; 7 nucleotides match TRBD1. CDR3 size: 15 residues. V lost 3 bases, J lost 8 bases, and 12 bases stayed unmatched. Germline loops: CDR1 MDHEN, CDR2 SYDVKM. Here the CDR3 reads CASSLGRQGVSGYTF. In DNA, the CDR3 is TGTGCCAGCAGTTTGGGACGACAGGGCGTTTCGGGCTACACCTTC.

Remarks on this clone: Other DNA sequences in the sample encode the same CDR3. The chain recombines TRBV2 with TRBJ1-5; no definite D call. Germline V gene sequence: CDR1 SNHLY, CDR2 FYNNEI. V dropped 1 base and J dropped 4 bases, with 5 bases sitting between them. This CDR3 has 13 amino acids. The CDR3 region has the DNA TGTGCCAGCAGTGAAGGGAGGAATCAGCCCCAGCATTTT. Translating it yields CASSEGRNQPQHF.

The V call is TRBV18, the J call TRBJ2-7, with TRBD1 matching over 9 bases. CDR3 size: 14 residues. Looked up from germline, CDR1 is KGHSH and CDR2 is LQKENI. V lost 8 bases to trimming and J lost 6 bases; unmatched junction nucleotides: 11. The CDR3 protein is CASTPGQGRGEQYF. The CDR3 DNA follows: TGTGCCAGCACTCCGGGACAGGGTCGCGGCGAGCAGTACTTC.

The V call is TRBV29-1, the J call TRBJ1-2; 7 bases agree with TRBD1. Trimming at V came to 6 bases and at J to 8 bases, leaving 9 bases not matched to a gene. CDR1 SQVTM and CDR2 ANQGSEA come from the germline V gene. This CDR3 region has 12 residues. The chain's CDR3 is CSVQGGMGGYTF. The DNA of the CDR3 is TGCAGCGTCCAAGGGGGCATGGGGGGCTACACCTTC. The full variable domain, completed using reference TRBV29-1 and TRBJ1-2, is SAVISQKPSRDICQRGTSLTIQCQVDSQVTMMFWYRQQPGQSLTLIATANQGSEATYESGFVIDKFPISRPNLTFSTLTVSNMSPEDSSIYLCSVQGGMGGYTFGSGTRLTVV.

This chain joins TRBV7-2 and TRBJ2-1; TRBD1 agrees at 9 bases. Germline CDR1 reads SGHTA; CDR2 reads FQGNSA. This CDR3 is 16 amino acids long. After removal of 5 bases from V and 5 bases from J, the junction contained 10 bases not matched to a gene. The CDR3 reads CASSRRSGTGNNEQFF. The CDR3 DNA sequence: TGTGCCAGCAGCCGTAGGAGCGGGACAGGGAACAATGAGCAGTTCTTC.

This chain uses TRBV2 with TRBJ2-5; 12 bases align to TRBD2. CDR1 is SNHLY and CDR2 is FYNNEI in the germline V gene. The junction had 7 bases not matched to a gene; V was cut back by 4 bases and J by 4 bases. The CDR3 totals 16 residues. The CDR3 DNA reads TGTGCCAGCAGTGGCAGACTAGCGGGAGTCCGAGAGACCCAGTACTTC. This gives the protein CASSGRLAGVRETQYF.

This clone was seen a single time. J is TRBJ1-1 and V is TRBV9, with D unclear. The CDR3 runs to 13 residues. From germline, CDR1 is SGDLS and CDR2 YYNGEE. Trimming took off 0 bases at V and 5 bases at J, with 8 bases between the two ends. As DNA, the CDR3 is TGTGCCAGCAGCGTAGGTGCGGGGACTGAAGCTTTCTTT. It is translated as CASSVGAGTEAFF.

CDR3 amino acids: CASSAGQGSYGYTF. The CDR3 nucleotides read TGTGCCAGCAGCGCGGGACAGGGTTCCTACGGCTACACCTTC. The chain employs TRBV6-4 and TRBJ1-2; TRBD1 matches at 9 bases. This CDR3 has 14 amino acids. Germline V gives CDR1 MRHNA, CDR2 SNTAGT. Unmatched junction bases numbered 10, after V lost 6 bases and J lost 8 bases.

CDR3 in DNA: TGCGCCAGCACCATCGGGGCGGGAGGATACGAGCAGTACTTC. Protein: CASTIGAGGYEQYF. This chain connects TRBV5-1 to TRBJ2-7, with 8 bases that match TRBD2. With V trimmed by 6 bases and J by 4 bases, 9 bases remained unmatched. This CDR3 is built from 14 residues. Germline V gene sequence: CDR1 SGHRS, CDR2 YFSETQ.

The rearrangement links TRBV7-6 to TRBJ2-1, with D uncertain. The CDR3 has 15 amino acids. Germline values: CDR1 SGHVS, CDR2 FNYEAQ. V dropped 5 bases and J dropped 0 bases, with 11 bases sitting between them. This chain's CDR3 is CASSPGWGSYNEQFF. CDR3 sequence (DNA): TGTGCCAGCAGCCCCGGATGGGGCTCCTACAATGAGCAGTTCTTC.

Only one count was recorded for this clone. CDR3 amino acids: CASSEAGLARTSEQYF. The CDR3, as DNA: TGTGCCAGCAGTGAAGCAGGACTAGCGCGTACATCCGAGCAGTACTTC. The chain employs TRBV2 and TRBJ2-7, with 9 bases identical to TRBD2. CDR1 and CDR2 from the germline V gene are SNHLY and FYNNEI. The J segment lost 6 bases and the V segment lost 0 bases, leaving 9 bases of the junction unmatched. This CDR3 is 16 amino acids long.

The chain employs TRBV29-1 and TRBJ1-2; TRBD1 matches at 10 bases. CDR3 length: 16 residues. V lost 3 bases and J lost 1; bases outside the gene matches: 8. Germline loops: CDR1 SQVTM, CDR2 ANQGSEA. CDR3 sequence (DNA): TGCAGCGTTGACACGAACCGGGACAGGGGTAACTATGGCTACACCTTC. It codes for CSVDTNRDRGNYGYTF.

The count of this clone is one. The chain links TRBV30 to TRBJ2-5, with D tentatively TRBD2 (6 bases). Trimming cost V 1 base and J 5 bases, with 11 bases left between them. Germline V lookup: CDR1 GTSNPN, CDR2 SVGIG (reference sequence). The CDR3 extends over 13 amino acids. The CDR3 DNA sequence: TGTGCCTGGAGTGGGAGCGGGCAGGAGACCCAGTACTTC. It codes for CAWSGSGQETQYF.

The chain recombines TRBV5-1 with TRBJ2-7, with D unclear. The V end was cut by 0 bases, the J end by 4 bases, with 14 bases between. From germline, CDR1 is SGHRS and CDR2 YFSETQ. The CDR3 is 15 residues long. The CDR3 nucleotides read TGCGCCAGCAGCTTGGGTCATGGGTCCCAGTACGAGCAGTACTTC. Protein: CASSLGHGSQYEQYF.